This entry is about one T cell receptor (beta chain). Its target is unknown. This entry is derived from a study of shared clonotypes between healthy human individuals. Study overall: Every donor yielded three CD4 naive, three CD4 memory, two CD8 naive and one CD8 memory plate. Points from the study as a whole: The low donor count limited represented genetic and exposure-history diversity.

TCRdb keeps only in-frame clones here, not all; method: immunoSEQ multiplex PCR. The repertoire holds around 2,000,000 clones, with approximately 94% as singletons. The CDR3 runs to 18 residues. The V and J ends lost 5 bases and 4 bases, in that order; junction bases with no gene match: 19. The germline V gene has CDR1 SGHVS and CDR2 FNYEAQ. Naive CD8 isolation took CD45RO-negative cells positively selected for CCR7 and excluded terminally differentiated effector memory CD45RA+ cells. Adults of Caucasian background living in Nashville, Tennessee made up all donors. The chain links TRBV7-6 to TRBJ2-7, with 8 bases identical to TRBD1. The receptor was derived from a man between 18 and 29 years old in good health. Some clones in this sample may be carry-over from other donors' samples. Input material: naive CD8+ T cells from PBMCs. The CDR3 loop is CASSPRWAGLQGDYEQYF. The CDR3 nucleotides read TGTGCCAGCAGCCCCCGATGGGCGGGTTTACAGGGGGATTACGAGCAGTACTTC.